The 14 T cell receptor beta chains reported below all come from one sample, sequenced in a study of shared clonotypes between healthy human individuals. The protocol was immunoSEQ multiplex PCR, while the TCRdb copy is restricted to in-frame clones and leaves out a portion. The sample includes about 1.1 million clones, 75% to 85% of them seen just once. The sequencing sample was made of memory CD4+ T cells from PBMCs. Subset noted: CD45RA-negative fraction. These receptors were obtained from a man between 18 and 29 years old in good health. Some clones in this sample may be carry-over from other donors' samples.

The J gene is TRBJ1-5, the V gene TRBV28, with 9 bases lining up with TRBD1. Germline values: CDR1 MDHEN, CDR2 SYDVKM. Trimming cost V 6 bases and J 6 bases; bases outside gene matches: 6. This CDR3 spans 14 amino acids. CDR3 in DNA: TGTGCCAGCAGCGGGGGACAGGGCACTCAGCCCCAGCATTTT. Amino acids: CASSGGQGTQPQHF.

This chain uses TRBV9 with TRBJ2-5; D is uncertain. CDR1 is SGDLS and CDR2 is YYNGEE in the germline V gene. Trimming cost V 0 bases and J 1 base, with 7 bases left between them. This CDR3 region has 14 residues. In nucleotides, the CDR3 is TGTGCCAGCAGCGTAGGTCCGACCCAAGAGACCCAGTACTTC. This translates into CASSVGPTQETQYF. The variable domain in full, with the rest retrieved from reference TRBV9 and TRBJ2-5, is DSGVTQTPKHLITATGQRVTLRCSPRSGDLSVYWYQQSLDQGLQFLIQYYNGEERAKGNILERFSAQQFPDLHSELNLSSLELGDSALYFCASSVGPTQETQYFGPGTRLLVL.

Note on this clone: Since no conserved phenylalanine or tryptophan closes the CDR3, a read error is the likely cause. The limits of the CDR3 on the DNA are not certain, so only TCRdb's listed CDR3 is given. The chain is built from TRBV11-3 and TRBJ2-7; the D segment call TRBD2 is taken from the table without a DNA check. Germline lookup yields CDR1 SGHNT and CDR2 YENEEA. With termini counted, the CDR3 has 11 amino acids. This chain's CDR3 is CASSSLRSVLI.

This clone was recorded once. The chain combines TRBV6-5 with TRBJ1-3; TRBD1 is a possible D gene (6 bases). CDR1 and CDR2 (germline): MNHEY, SVGAGI. The CDR3 length is 13 residues. The V and J ends lost 11 bases and 2 bases respectively, with 13 bases between them. DNA of the CDR3: TGTGCCGCCATGAAGGGGGCTGGAAACACCATATATTTT. It specifies CAAMKGAGNTIYF.

The chain links TRBV7-8 to TRBJ2-7; D tentatively reads TRBD1 or TRBD2 (5 bases each). With 3 bases removed from V and 0 bases from J, the gap between germline ends came to 9 bases. The CDR3 extends over 14 amino acids. Per germline, CDR1 SGHVS and CDR2 FQNEAQ. In DNA, the CDR3 is TGTGCCAGCAGCTTCGCAGGGAGCTCCTACGAGCAGTACTTC. It yields the protein CASSFAGSSYEQYF.

The rearrangement links TRBV28 to TRBJ2-4; D is undetermined. Per germline, CDR1 MDHEN and CDR2 SYDVKM. The CDR3 runs to 13 residues. Trimming pared 7 bases from V and 4 bases from J, leaving 11 bases between. The CDR3, as DNA: TGTGCCAGCACCCCGGGCGGTAAAAACATTCAGTACTTC. Its protein product is CASTPGGKNIQYF.

The chain has TRBV18 and TRBJ2-7, with TRBD2 matching 14 bases. After removal of 3 bases from V and 2 bases from J, the junction contained 6 bases not matched to a gene. This CDR3 region has 17 residues. The germline CDR1 and CDR2 sequences are KGHSH and LQKENI. The CDR3 DNA reads TGTGCCAGCTCACCTAAAGGGACTAGCGGGAGTCCCTACGAGCAGTACTTC. Translation: CASSPKGTSGSPYEQYF.

J is TRBJ2-5 and V is TRBV27, with 9 nucleotides matching TRBD2. The CDR3 runs 17 residues. Germline V gene lookup returns CDR1 MNHEY and CDR2 SMNVEV (reference sequence). The V and J ends lost 3 bases and 1 base, in that order; junction bases with no gene match: 9. CDR3 loop: CASSFIPSGAVQETQYF. The CDR3 coding sequence is TGTGCCAGCAGTTTTATCCCTAGCGGGGCCGTCCAAGAGACCCAGTACTTC.

This chain uses TRBV9 with TRBJ2-1; TRBD2 matches 10 bases. The V segment lost 3 bases and the J segment 4 bases; nucleotides outside the gene matches: 7. CDR3 length equals 16 residues. Germline lookup yields CDR1 SGDLS and CDR2 YYNGEE. The CDR3 is CASSATGLAVYNEQFF. The DNA of the CDR3 is TGTGCCAGCAGCGCCACCGGACTAGCGGTATACAATGAGCAGTTCTTC.

The CDR3 loop is CASSLASSNQPQHF. CDR3 in DNA: TGTGCCAGCAGCTTAGCCAGCAGCAATCAGCCCCAGCATTTT. The gene calls are TRBV7-2 and TRBJ1-5; no reliable D call. Germline V gene lookup returns CDR1 SGHTA and CDR2 FQGNSA. The CDR3 covers 14 residues. The V end was cut by 0 bases, the J end by 1 base, with 4 bases between. Full variable domain (missing parts from reference TRBV7-2 and TRBJ1-5): GAGVSQSPSNKVTEKGKDVELRCDPISGHTALYWYRQSLGQGLEFLIYFQGNSAPDKSGLPSDRFSAERTGGSVSTLTIQRTQQEDSAVYLCASSLASSNQPQHFGDGTRLSIL.

This clone was observed a single time. This sequence joins TRBV6-1 and TRBJ1-1; TRBD1 might be the D (5 bases). Germline CDR1 reads MNHNS; CDR2 reads SASEGT. V was pared by 7 bases and J by 4 bases, with 19 bases between. The CDR3 is made up of 15 amino acids. CDR3 protein: CASTRSGLGGTEAFF. The DNA of the CDR3 is TGTGCCAGCACTCGAAGTGGACTCGGGGGCACTGAAGCTTTCTTT.

V gene TRBV30 combines with J gene TRBJ1-4, with 7 bases aligning to TRBD1. The CDR3 extends over 14 amino acids. The germline V gene encodes CDR1 GTSNPN and CDR2 SVGIG (reference sequence). The trim removed 1 base at V and 4 bases at J, leaving 3 bases unmatched. The CDR3 here is CAWSEGAGNEKLFF. The CDR3 DNA is TGTGCCTGGAGTGAGGGGGCGGGTAATGAAAAACTGTTTTTT.

This CDR3 reads CASSLGRDPNYGYTF. The CDR3 DNA follows: TGTGCCAGCAGCTTAGGCAGGGACCCTAACTATGGCTACACCTTC. The chain employs TRBV7-9 and TRBJ1-2; D possibly corresponds to TRBD1 (5 bases). Germline V gene lookup returns CDR1 SEHNR and CDR2 FQNEAQ (reference sequence). V lost 1 base and J 0 bases, leaving 9 bases between the germline ends. The CDR3 extends over 15 amino acids.

At least ten counts were recorded for this clone. The genes are TRBV2 and TRBJ2-7; 13 nucleotides line up with TRBD2. With 8 bases clipped from V and 2 bases from J, the junction kept 3 bases outside the gene matches. The CDR3 length is 14 residues. The V gene's germline CDR1 is SNHLY and CDR2 FYNNEI. The CDR3 sequence: CASLGTSGTYEQYF. CDR3 nucleotide sequence: TGTGCCAGCCTCGGGACTAGCGGGACCTACGAGCAGTACTTC.